The 9 T cell receptor beta chains reported below all come from one sample, sequenced in a study of T cell responses to AZD1222 COVID-19 vaccine. The protocol was immunoSEQ multiplex PCR, while the TCRdb copy is restricted to in-frame clones and leaves out a portion. Altogether about 130,000 clones are present, approximately 85% being singletons, with the ten largest covering roughly 1.7%. The sequences come from peripheral blood, collected on day 0 of AZD1222 vaccination. The receptor set was obtained from an adult in good health.

The gene calls are TRBV3-1 (or the pseudogene TRBV3-2) and TRBJ2-7; possibly TRBD1 or TRBD2 for D (6 bases each). This CDR3 is built from 14 residues. V lost 4 bases and J 2 bases, leaving 12 bases between the germline ends. The germline V gene has CDR1 LGHDT and CDR2 YNNKEL (reference sequence). CDR3 sequence: CASSPARGPYEQYF. In DNA form, the CDR3 reads TGTGCCAGCAGCCCAGCCCGGGGGCCCTACGAGCAGTACTTC.

The rearrangement uses TRBV14 and TRBJ1-2, with D perhaps matching TRBD1 (6 bases). Between the trimmed V and J ends, which lost 4 bases and 3 bases, there was a span of 12 bases. CDR3 length equals 14 residues. The germline V gene has CDR1 SGHDN and CDR2 FVKESK. This chain's CDR3 is CASSLTTGYYGYTF. The CDR3 bases are TGTGCCAGCAGCCTTACAACAGGGTACTATGGCTACACCTTC.

Only one count was recorded for this clone. The V gene is TRBV30, the J gene TRBJ2-7; TRBD1 agrees at 7 bases. The germline V gene has CDR1 GTSNPN and CDR2 SVGIG (reference sequence). J was trimmed by 4 bases and V by 7 bases; bases with no gene match: 10. The CDR3 is 13 amino acids. Written as DNA, the CDR3 is TGTGCCTCCCAGGGACAGAAACATTACGAGCAGTACTTC. It yields the protein CASQGQKHYEQYF.

This sequence joins TRBV15 and TRBJ1-1; no definite D call. The germline CDR1 and CDR2 sequences are LNHNV and YYDKDF (reference sequence). This CDR3 is built from 14 residues. V was trimmed by 0 bases and J by 7 bases, leaving 12 bases between them. In DNA, the CDR3 is TGTGCCACCAGCAGAGATCGGTCGGGTATTGAAGCTTTCTTT. Translation: CATSRDRSGIEAFF.

This clone showed up just once. This CDR3 reads CAISPQGLNTEAFF. CDR3 in DNA: TGTGCCATCAGCCCACAGGGGTTGAACACTGAAGCTTTCTTT. The chain couples TRBV10-3 to TRBJ1-1, with TRBD1 matching over 7 bases. Trimming cost V 6 bases and J 0 bases; bases outside gene matches: 4. The CDR3 spans 14 residues. Looked up from germline, CDR1 is ENHRY and CDR2 is SYGVKD.

The chain has TRBV7-9 and TRBJ1-2; D is ambiguous. The V end lost 2 bases, the J end lost 7 bases, and 8 bases lay between the germline ends. The CDR3 spans 12 residues. The germline V gene has CDR1 SEHNR and CDR2 FQNEAQ (reference sequence). The CDR3 nucleotides read TGTGCCAGCAGCTTATGGCGGGGTGGCTACACCTTC. It encodes CASSLWRGGYTF.

The table lists this clone with a count of one. The chain employs TRBV12-3 or TRBV12-4 and TRBJ2-7; D is perhaps TRBD1 or TRBD2 (5 bases each). Trimming removed 3 bases at V and 6 bases at J, with 12 bases between. CDR3 size: 13 residues. The CDR3 loop reads CASSLGRLGEQYF. DNA for the CDR3: TGTGCCAGCAGTTTGGGACGTCTCGGCGAGCAGTACTTC.

The V and J genes are TRBV12-5 and TRBJ1-4, with a possible D match to TRBD1 (6 bases). This CDR3 has 14 residues. Germline V gene data show CDR1 as LGHNT and CDR2 as FRNRAP. The V gene lost 4 bases and the J gene lost 8 bases, with 14 bases spanning the gap. The CDR3 nucleotides read TGTGCTAGTGGTTCCCGGACAGAAGAGGAAAAACTGTTTTTT. Residues: CASGSRTEEEKLFF.

The rearrangement uses TRBV18 and TRBJ1-5; D gene ambiguous. CDR1 KGHSH and CDR2 LQKENI come from the germline V gene. V lost 4 bases, J lost 0 bases, and 13 bases lay in between. CDR3 length equals 16 residues. CDR3 residues: CASSLTTGGSNQPQHF. DNA of the CDR3: TGTGCCAGCTCACTCACCACGGGCGGTAGCAATCAGCCCCAGCATTTT.